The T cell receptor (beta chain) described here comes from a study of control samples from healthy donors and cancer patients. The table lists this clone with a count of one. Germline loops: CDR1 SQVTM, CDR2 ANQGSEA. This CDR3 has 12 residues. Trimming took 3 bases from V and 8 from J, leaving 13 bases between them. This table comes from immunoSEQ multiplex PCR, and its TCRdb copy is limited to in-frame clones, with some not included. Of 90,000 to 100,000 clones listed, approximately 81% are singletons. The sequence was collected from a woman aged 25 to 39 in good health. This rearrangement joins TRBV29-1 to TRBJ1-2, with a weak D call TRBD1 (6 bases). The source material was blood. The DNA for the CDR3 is TGCAGCGTTGAGTCACAGGGAAGAGGCTACACCTTC. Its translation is CSVESQGRGYTF.